The 11 T cell receptor beta chains below come from one sample, sequenced in a study of shared clonotypes between healthy human individuals. This table comes from immunoSEQ multiplex PCR, and its TCRdb copy is limited to in-frame clones, with some not included. The sample records about 1.5 million clones, approximately 96% being singletons. Sequencing input: naive CD4+ T cells sorted from blood. Sample subset: CD45RA+ positively selected. These receptors all stem from a man younger than 40 in good health.

In this sample, this clone turned up once. Other DNA sequences in this specimen translate into the identical CDR3. The chain uses TRBV18 and TRBJ2-6; D is perhaps TRBD1 (5 bases). Trimming stripped 4 bases from V and 1 base from J, with 8 bases between. CDR3 length: 15 amino acids. Germline CDR1 reads KGHSH; CDR2 reads LQKENI. The CDR3, as DNA: TGTGCCAGCTCACGTCAGGGTTCTGGGGCCAACGTCCTGACTTTC. It codes for CASSRQGSGANVLTF.

This clone was recorded only once. Compared with germline, one end of the junction differs, possibly owing to a read error. The chain combines TRBV7-7 with TRBJ2-2; D gene unclear. Germline V CDR1 and CDR2: SSHAT, FNYEAQ (reference sequence). This CDR3 comprises 15 residues. CDR3 DNA: TGTGCTAGCAGCCCCTATGGGCAGGACACCGGGGAGCTGTTTTTT. Encoded protein: CASSPYGQDTGELFF.

As for this clone: The identical CDR3 is also encoded by other nucleotide sequences in the sample. V is TRBV5-1 and J is TRBJ2-5; D ambiguous. The V gene lost 0 bases and the J gene lost 1 base, with 7 bases spanning the gap. Per germline, CDR1 SGHRS and CDR2 YFSETQ. The CDR3 spans 14 residues. CDR3 sequence (DNA): TGCGCCAGCAGCTTGGTAGGCAGCCAAGAGACCCAGTACTTC. This codes for CASSLVGSQETQYF.

The V call is TRBV28, the J call TRBJ1-2; TRBD1 matches 8 bases. After removal of 4 bases from V and 2 bases from J, the junction contained 12 bases not matched to a gene. CDR1 is MDHEN, CDR2 SYDVKM, per germline. This CDR3 comprises 17 residues. CDR3 sequence: CASSSPDWGQENYGYTF. CDR3 sequence (DNA): TGTGCCAGCAGTTCCCCGGATTGGGGACAGGAGAACTATGGCTACACCTTC.

The chain links TRBV2 to TRBJ2-7; D tentatively fits TRBD1 or TRBD2 (8 bases each). With 7 bases removed from V and 2 bases from J, the gap between germline ends came to 27 bases. The CDR3 runs 18 residues. Germline loops: CDR1 SNHLY, CDR2 FYNNEI. The CDR3 is CASNEGRGRLAGPYEQYF. The CDR3 DNA reads as TGTGCCAGCAACGAGGGCAGGGGGCGGCTAGCGGGCCCCTACGAGCAGTACTTC.

The chain joins TRBV18 to TRBJ1-1, with TRBD1 matching 7 bases. Germline values: CDR1 KGHSH, CDR2 LQKENI. J lost 6 bases, V lost 6 bases, and 7 bases had no gene match. The CDR3 is made up of 13 amino acids. The CDR3 nucleotides read TGTGCCAGCTCTCAGGGGGGCGACGCTGAAGCTTTCTTT. Translating it yields CASSQGGDAEAFF.

The rearrangement uses TRBV7-8 and TRBJ1-3; possible D gene TRBD1, 6 bases. V was cut by 1 base and J by 0 bases, with 13 bases left in between. CDR1 is SGHVS, CDR2 FQNEAQ, per germline. The CDR3 loop spans 17 amino acids. The chain's CDR3 is CASSLGSLGASGNTIYF. The CDR3 nucleotides read TGTGCCAGCAGCTTAGGGTCCTTGGGGGCCTCTGGAAACACCATATATTTT. The variable domain in full, completed from reference TRBV7-8 and TRBJ1-3, reads GAGVSQSPRYKVAKRGQDVALRCDPISGHVSLFWYQQALGQGPEFLTYFQNEAQLDKSGLPSDRFFAERPEGSVSTLKIQRTQQEDSAVYLCASSLGSLGASGNTIYFGEGSWLTVV.

CDR3 bases: TGTGCCAGCAGCCCTCGTCCCGGGGCAGACACCGGGGAGCTGTTTTTT. Translated: CASSPRPGADTGELFF. This sequence joins TRBV11-2 and TRBJ2-2, with D perhaps matching TRBD1 or TRBD2 (5 bases each). The V gene lost 5 bases and the J gene lost 3 bases, with 16 bases spanning the gap. This CDR3 has 16 residues. Germline CDR1 and CDR2: SGHAT and FQNNGV. Looking up the rest from reference TRBV11-2 and TRBJ2-2 gives the full variable domain: EAGVAQSPRYKIIEKRQSVAFWCNPISGHATLYWYQQILGQGPKLLIQFQNNGVVDDSQLPKDRFSAERLKGVDSTLKIQPAKLEDSAVYLCASSPRPGADTGELFFGEGSRLTVL.

The chain links TRBV7-9 to TRBJ2-2, with 10 bases aligning to TRBD2. Trimming at V came to 7 bases and at J to 5 bases, leaving 4 bases not matched to a gene. CDR1 and CDR2 from the germline V gene are SEHNR and FQNEAQ (reference sequence). CDR3 length equals 14 residues. This chain's CDR3 is CASTSGRGTGELFF. DNA for the CDR3: TGTGCCAGCACTAGCGGGAGAGGAACCGGGGAGCTGTTTTTT.

The J gene is TRBJ1-2, the V gene TRBV29-1, with TRBD1 identical over 10 bases. V lost 4 bases, J lost 5 bases, and 4 bases stayed unmatched. Germline V gene data show CDR1 as SQVTM and CDR2 as ANQGSEA. The CDR3 sequence is 13 residues long. CDR3 DNA: TGCAGCGTTGGGACAGGGGGGATTTATGGCTACACCTTC. As protein: CSVGTGGIYGYTF. The complete variable domain, with remaining parts taken from reference TRBV29-1 and TRBJ1-2, reads SAVISQKPSRDICQRGTSLTIQCQVDSQVTMMFWYRQQPGQSLTLIATANQGSEATYESGFVIDKFPISRPNLTFSTLTVSNMSPEDSSIYLCSVGTGGIYGYTFGSGTRLTVV.

The chain recombines TRBV10-1 with TRBJ1-1; unclear D gene. The V gene's germline CDR1 is WNHNN and CDR2 SYGVQD (reference sequence). The V end lost 0 bases, the J end lost 8 bases, and 10 bases lay between the germline ends. The CDR3 is 13 residues long. This CDR3 is CASSESTEIEAFF. The CDR3, as DNA: TGCGCCAGCAGTGAGTCAACGGAAATAGAAGCTTTCTTT.